This entry lists 2 T cell receptor beta chains sequenced from one sample in a study of T-cell reconstitution after alpha-beta-depleted transplantation in children. During its preparation, the TCRbeta library received unique molecular identifiers. MiXCR, run by TCRdb on the PCR reads, gives a single entry per CDR3 protein. In the table there are 500,000 to 600,000 distinct CDR3 sequences, around 27% of which are singletons. The sequenced sample was PBMCs, obtained before TCRalphabeta/CD19-depleted stem cell transplant. Every receptor here comes from a boy younger than two with Wiskott-Aldrich syndrome, due to receive a stem cell transplant.

This clonotype occurred a few times. This rearrangement joins TRBV20-1 to TRBJ2-1; no reliable D call. From germline, CDR1 is DFQATT and CDR2 SNEGSKA (reference sequence). CDR3 length: 15 residues. V shed 0 bases and J shed 3 bases, with 12 bases lying between them. DNA for the CDR3: TGCAGTGCTAGAGATCAGGCGGTGGGCTACAATGAGCAGTTCTTC. Its translation: CSARDQAVGYNEQFF.

This clonotype occurred a few times. The V call is TRBV21-1, the J call TRBJ2-1; TRBD2 is the table's D call, not checked against the DNA. TRBV21-1 is deemed a pseudogene. The CDR3 contains 16 residues. CDR3 sequence reads: CASSKSTSGKYNEQFF. For the CDR3, the DNA is TGTGCCAGCAGCAAAAGTACTAGCGGGAAATACAATGAGCAGTTCTTC.